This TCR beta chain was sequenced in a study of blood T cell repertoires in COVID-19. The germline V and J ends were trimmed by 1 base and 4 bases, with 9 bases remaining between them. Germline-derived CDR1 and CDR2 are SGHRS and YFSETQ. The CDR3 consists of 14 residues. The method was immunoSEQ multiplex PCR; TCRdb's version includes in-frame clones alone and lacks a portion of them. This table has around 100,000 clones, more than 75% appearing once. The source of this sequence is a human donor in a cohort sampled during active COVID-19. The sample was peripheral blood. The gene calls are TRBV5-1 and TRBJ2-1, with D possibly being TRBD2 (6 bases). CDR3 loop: CASSLSSGYNEQFF. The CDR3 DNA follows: TGCGCCAGCAGCTTGAGTAGCGGTTACAATGAGCAGTTCTTC.